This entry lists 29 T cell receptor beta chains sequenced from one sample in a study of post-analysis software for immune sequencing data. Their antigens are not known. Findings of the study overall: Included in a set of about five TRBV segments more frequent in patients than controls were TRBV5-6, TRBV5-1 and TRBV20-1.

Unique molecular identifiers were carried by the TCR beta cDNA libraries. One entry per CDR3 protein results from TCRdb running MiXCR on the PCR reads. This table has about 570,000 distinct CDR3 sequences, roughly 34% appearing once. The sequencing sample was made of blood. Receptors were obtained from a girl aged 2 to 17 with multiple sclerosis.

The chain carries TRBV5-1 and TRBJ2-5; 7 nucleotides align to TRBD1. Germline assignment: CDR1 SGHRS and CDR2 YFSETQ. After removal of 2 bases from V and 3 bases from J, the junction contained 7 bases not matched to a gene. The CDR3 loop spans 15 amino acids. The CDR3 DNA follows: TGCGCCAGCAGCTTCCGGGACAGAAACGAAGAGACCCAGTACTTC. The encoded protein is CASSFRDRNEETQYF.

For the CDR3, the DNA is TGCAGTGCTAGGCGGCCAAGCGGGGGGGCGTACGAGCAGTACTTC. Protein product: CSARRPSGGAYEQYF. The gene calls are TRBV20-1 and TRBJ2-7, with 10 bases aligning to TRBD2. The V segment lost 3 bases and the J segment 4 bases; nucleotides outside the gene matches: 9. Germline V gene lookup returns CDR1 DFQATT and CDR2 SNEGSKA (reference sequence). This CDR3 region has 15 residues.

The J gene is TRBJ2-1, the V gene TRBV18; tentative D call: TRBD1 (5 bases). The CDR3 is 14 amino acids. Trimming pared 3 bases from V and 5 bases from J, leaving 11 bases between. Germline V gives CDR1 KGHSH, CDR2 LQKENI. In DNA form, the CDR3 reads TGTGCCAGCTCACCGCAGGGTAGAAACAATGAGCAGTTCTTC. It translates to CASSPQGRNNEQFF.

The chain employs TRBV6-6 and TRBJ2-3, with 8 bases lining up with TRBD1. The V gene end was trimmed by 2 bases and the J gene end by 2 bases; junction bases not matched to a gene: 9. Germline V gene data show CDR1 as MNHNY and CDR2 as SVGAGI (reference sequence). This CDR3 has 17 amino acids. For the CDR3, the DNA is TGTGCCAGCAGTTACCCCCGGGGGCAGGGGGCCACAGATACGCAGTATTTT. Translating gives CASSYPRGQGATDTQYF.

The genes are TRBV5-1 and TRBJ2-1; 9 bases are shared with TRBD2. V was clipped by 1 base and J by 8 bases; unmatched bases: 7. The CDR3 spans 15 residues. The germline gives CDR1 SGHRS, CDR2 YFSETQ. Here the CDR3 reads CASSLSAGGRDEQFF. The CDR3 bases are TGCGCCAGCAGCTTGTCCGCGGGGGGGAGGGATGAGCAGTTCTTC. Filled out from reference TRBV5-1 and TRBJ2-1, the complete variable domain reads KAGVTQTPRYLIKTRGQQVTLSCSPISGHRSVSWYQQTPGQGLQFLFEYFSETQRNKGNFPGRFSGRQFSNSRSEMNVSTLELGDSALYLCASSLSAGGRDEQFFGPGTRLTVL.

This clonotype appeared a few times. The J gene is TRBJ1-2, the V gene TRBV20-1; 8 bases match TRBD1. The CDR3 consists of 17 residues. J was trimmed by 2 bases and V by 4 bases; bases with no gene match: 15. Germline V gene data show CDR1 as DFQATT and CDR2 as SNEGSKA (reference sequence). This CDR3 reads CSAIKRKPGQENYGYTF. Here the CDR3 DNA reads TGCAGTGCTATAAAAAGGAAACCGGGACAGGAGAACTATGGCTACACCTTC.

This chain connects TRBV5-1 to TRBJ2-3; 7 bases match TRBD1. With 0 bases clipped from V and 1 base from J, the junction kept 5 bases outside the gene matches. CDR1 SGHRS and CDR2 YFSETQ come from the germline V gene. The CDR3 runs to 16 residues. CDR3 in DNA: TGCGCCAGCAGCTTGGGGACAGGCGGAGGCACAGATACGCAGTATTTT. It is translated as CASSLGTGGGTDTQYF.

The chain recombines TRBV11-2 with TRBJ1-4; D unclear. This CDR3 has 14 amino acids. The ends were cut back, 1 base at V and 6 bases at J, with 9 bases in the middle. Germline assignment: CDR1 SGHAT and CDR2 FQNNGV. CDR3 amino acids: CASSLGGIHEKLFF. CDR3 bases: TGTGCCAGCAGCTTAGGAGGGATTCATGAAAAACTGTTTTTT.

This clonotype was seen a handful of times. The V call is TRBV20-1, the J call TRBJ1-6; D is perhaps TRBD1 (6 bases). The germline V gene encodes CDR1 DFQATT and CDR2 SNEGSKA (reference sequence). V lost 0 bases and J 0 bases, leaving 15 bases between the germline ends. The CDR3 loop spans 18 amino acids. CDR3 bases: TGCAGTGCTAGAGATCTGTCAGGGGAACGCTCCTATAATTCACCCCTCCACTTT. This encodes CSARDLSGERSYNSPLHF.

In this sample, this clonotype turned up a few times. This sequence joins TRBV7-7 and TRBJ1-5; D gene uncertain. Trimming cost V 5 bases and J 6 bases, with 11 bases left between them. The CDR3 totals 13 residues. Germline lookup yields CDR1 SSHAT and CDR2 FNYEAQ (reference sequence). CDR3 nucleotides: TGTGCCAGCAGCCCCTCGAGGTCTCAGCCCCAGCATTTT. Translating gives CASSPSRSQPQHF.

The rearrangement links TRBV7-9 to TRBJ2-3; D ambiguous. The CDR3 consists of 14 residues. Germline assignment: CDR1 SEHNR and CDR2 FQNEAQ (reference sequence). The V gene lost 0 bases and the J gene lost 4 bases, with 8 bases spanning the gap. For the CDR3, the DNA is TGTGCCAGCAGCTTAGCTCCCCAGTCAGATACGCAGTATTTT. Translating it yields CASSLAPQSDTQYF.

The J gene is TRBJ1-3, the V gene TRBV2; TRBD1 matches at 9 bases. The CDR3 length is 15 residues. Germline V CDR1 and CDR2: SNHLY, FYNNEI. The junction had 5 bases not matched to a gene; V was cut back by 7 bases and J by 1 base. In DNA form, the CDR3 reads TGTGCCAGCATACTTGGGACAGGGTCTGGAAACACCATATATTTT. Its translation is CASILGTGSGNTIYF.

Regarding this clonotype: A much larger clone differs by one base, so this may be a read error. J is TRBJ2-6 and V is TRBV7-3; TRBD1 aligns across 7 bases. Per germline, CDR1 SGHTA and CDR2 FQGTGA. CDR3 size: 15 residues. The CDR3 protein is CASSATGSGANVRTF. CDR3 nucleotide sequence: TGTGCCAGCAGCGCGACAGGGTCTGGGGCCAACGTCCGGACTTTC.

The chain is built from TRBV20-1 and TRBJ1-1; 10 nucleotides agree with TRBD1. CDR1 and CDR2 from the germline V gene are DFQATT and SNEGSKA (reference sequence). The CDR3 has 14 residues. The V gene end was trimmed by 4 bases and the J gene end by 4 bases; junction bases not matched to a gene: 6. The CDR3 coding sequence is TGCAGTGCTATGACAGGGGGCGAAGTCACTGAAGCTTTCTTT. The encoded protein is CSAMTGGEVTEAFF.

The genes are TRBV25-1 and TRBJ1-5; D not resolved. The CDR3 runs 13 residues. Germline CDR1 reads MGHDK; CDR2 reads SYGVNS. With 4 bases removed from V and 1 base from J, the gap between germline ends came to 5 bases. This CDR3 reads CASSGESNQPQHF. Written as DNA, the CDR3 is TGTGCCAGCAGTGGCGAAAGCAATCAGCCCCAGCATTTT. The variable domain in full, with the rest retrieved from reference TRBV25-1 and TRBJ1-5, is EADIYQTPRYLVIGTGKKITLECSQTMGHDKMYWYQQDPGMELHLIHYSYGVNSTEKGDLSSESTVSRIRTEHFPLTLESARPSHTSQYLCASSGESNQPQHFGDGTRLSIL.

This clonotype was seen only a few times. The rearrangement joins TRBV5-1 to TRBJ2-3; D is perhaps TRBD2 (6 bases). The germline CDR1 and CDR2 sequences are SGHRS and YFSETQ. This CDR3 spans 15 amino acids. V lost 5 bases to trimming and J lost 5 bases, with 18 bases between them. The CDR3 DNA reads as TGCGCCAGCAGGGACTCGGGACTCCCGGAAGATACGCAGTATTTT. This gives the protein CASRDSGLPEDTQYF.

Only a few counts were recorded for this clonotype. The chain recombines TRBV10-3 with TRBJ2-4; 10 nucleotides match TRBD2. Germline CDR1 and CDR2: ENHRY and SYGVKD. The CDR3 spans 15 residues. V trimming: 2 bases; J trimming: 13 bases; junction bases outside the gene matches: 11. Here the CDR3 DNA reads TGTGCCATCAGTGAGCGCAGCGGGGGGGCCCACGGGCAGTACTTC. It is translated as CAISERSGGAHGQYF.

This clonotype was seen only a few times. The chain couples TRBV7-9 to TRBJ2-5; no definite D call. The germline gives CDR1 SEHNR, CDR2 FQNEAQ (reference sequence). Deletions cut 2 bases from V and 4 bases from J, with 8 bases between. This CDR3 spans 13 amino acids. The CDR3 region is CASSLFGPETQYF. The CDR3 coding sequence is TGTGCCAGCAGCTTATTCGGACCAGAGACCCAGTACTTC.

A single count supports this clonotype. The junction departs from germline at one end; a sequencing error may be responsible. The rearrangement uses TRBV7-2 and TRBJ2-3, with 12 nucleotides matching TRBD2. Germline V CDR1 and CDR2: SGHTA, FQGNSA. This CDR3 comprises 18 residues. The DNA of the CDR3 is TGTGCCAGCAACTTAGCGGGTGCTAGCGGGGGGGGCACAGATACGCAGTATTTT. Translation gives CASNLAGASGGGTDTQYF.

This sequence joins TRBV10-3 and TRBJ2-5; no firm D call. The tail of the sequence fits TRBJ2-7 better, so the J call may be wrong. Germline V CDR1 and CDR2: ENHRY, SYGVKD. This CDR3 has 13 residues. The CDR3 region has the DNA TGTGCCATCAGTGACCAAAGGGACTACGAGCAGTACTTC. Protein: CAISDQRDYEQYF.

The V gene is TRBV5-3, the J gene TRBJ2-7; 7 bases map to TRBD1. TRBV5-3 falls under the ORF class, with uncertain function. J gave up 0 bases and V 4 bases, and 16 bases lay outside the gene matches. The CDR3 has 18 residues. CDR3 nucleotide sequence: TGTGCCAGAAGCCCTTCAACCCTTCCGACAGGGAACTCCTACGAGCAGTACTTC. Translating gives CARSPSTLPTGNSYEQYF.

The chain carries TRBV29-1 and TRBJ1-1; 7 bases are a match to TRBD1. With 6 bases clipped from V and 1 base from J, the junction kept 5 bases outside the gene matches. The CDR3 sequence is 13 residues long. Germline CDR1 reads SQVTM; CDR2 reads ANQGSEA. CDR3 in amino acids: CSVRGQPNTEAFF. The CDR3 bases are TGCAGCGTACGGGGACAGCCGAACACTGAAGCTTTCTTT.

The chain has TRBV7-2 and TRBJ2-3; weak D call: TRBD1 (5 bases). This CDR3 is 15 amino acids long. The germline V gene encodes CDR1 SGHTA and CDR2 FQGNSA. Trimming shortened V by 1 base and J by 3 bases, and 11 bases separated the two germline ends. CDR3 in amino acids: CASSLEGKGTDTQYF. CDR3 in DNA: TGTGCCAGCAGCTTAGAGGGGAAGGGAACAGATACGCAGTATTTT.

The CDR3: CASSESLAGGRHPFF. The DNA for the CDR3 is TGCGCCAGCAGTGAGTCCCTGGCCGGTGGCAGGCACCCGTTCTTC. The V call is TRBV10-1, the J call TRBJ2-1, with D hard to call. The CDR3 length is 15 residues. Germline V gene sequence: CDR1 WNHNN, CDR2 SYGVQD (reference sequence). V gave up 0 bases and J gave up 15 bases, with 21 bases separating them.

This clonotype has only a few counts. For the CDR3, the DNA is TGCAGTGCCCCCTCTGGGACAGGGTCCTACGAGCAGTACTTC. Amino acids: CSAPSGTGSYEQYF. This chain links TRBV20-1 with TRBJ2-7; 9 nucleotides agree with TRBD1. The junction had 7 bases not matched to a gene; V was cut back by 6 bases and J by 1 base. The CDR3 totals 14 residues. Germline V lookup: CDR1 DFQATT, CDR2 SNEGSKA (reference sequence).

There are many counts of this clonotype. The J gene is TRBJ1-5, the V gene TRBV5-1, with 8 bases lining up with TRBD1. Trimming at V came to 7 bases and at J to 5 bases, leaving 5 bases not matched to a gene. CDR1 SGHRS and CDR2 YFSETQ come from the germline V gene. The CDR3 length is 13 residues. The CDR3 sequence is CASGQGPDQPQHF. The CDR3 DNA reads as TGCGCCAGCGGACAGGGACCCGATCAGCCCCAGCATTTT.

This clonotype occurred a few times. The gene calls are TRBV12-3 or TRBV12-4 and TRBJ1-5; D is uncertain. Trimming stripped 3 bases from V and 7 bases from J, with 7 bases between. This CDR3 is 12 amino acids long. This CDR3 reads CASSFHGQPQHF. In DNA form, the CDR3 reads TGTGCCAGCAGTTTTCACGGCCAGCCCCAGCATTTT.

CDR3 sequence (DNA): TGTGCCAGTAGTATAACAGGGTCCTCCTACGAGCAGTACTTC. It encodes CASSITGSSYEQYF. The chain combines TRBV19 with TRBJ2-7; maybe TRBD1 (6 bases). The CDR3 runs to 14 residues. V lost 2 bases and J 0 bases, leaving 8 bases between the germline ends. Germline V gene sequence: CDR1 LNHDA, CDR2 SQIVND (reference sequence).

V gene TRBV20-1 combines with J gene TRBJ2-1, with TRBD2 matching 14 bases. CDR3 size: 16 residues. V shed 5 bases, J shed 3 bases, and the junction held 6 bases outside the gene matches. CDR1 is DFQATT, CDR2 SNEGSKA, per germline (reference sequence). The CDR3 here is CSAGTSGGSFYNEQFF. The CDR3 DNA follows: TGCAGTGCTGGGACTAGCGGGGGATCATTCTACAATGAGCAGTTCTTC.